Listed below are T cell receptor beta chains from one sample, sequenced in a study of T-cell reconstitution after alpha-beta-depleted transplantation in children. TCRdb redid the calling of the PCR reads with MiXCR, one entry per CDR3 protein. The profile shows about 440,000 distinct CDR3 sequences, 43% of them singletons. The sequences come from PBMCs, collected before TCRalphabeta/CD19-depleted stem cell transplant. The receptors stem from a girl aged 2-15 years with aplastic anemia, due to receive a stem cell transplant. Both conserved end residues are part of each CDR3. The order of the fields is clone size, D gene, J gene, V gene, CDR3 protein, CDR3 DNA. D genes are given only for firm matches. Expanded clones get a size class; other rows say once, few or many, or leave the size out.

-,TRBD2,TRBJ2-1,TRBV4-1,CASSPRPSGSSYNEQFF,TGCGCCAGCAGCCCCAGACCTAGCGGAAGCTCCTACAATGAGCAGTTCTTC
many,TRBD1,TRBJ1-6,TRBV20-1,CSAGGTGLDSPLHF,TGCAGTGCCGGGGGGACAGGTCTTGATTCACCCCTCCACTTT
-,-,TRBJ1-1,TRBV6-6,CASRPSGDGEAFF,TGTGCCAGCAGGCCCTCAGGGGATGGGGAAGCTTTCTTT
-,-,TRBJ2-6,TRBV12-3/TRBV12-4,CASTPKGGAGANVLTF,TGTGCCAGCACCCCAAAAGGGGGAGCTGGGGCCAACGTCCTGACTTTC
few,-,TRBJ2-1,TRBV4-2,CASSQGASNLAEQFF,TGTGCCAGCAGCCAAGGGGCTAGCAATCTCGCTGAGCAGTTCTTC
-,-,TRBJ2-7,TRBV29-1,CSVGGMGSYEQYF,TGCAGCGTTGGGGGGATGGGTTCCTACGAGCAGTACTTC
-,TRBD2,TRBJ2-1,TRBV20-1,CSASYSGRMNNEQFF,TGCAGTGCTAGTTATAGCGGGAGGATGAACAATGAGCAGTTCTTC
-,TRBD2,TRBJ2-1,TRBV7-9,CASSFGGGVAGNEQFF,TGTGCCAGCAGCTTCGGAGGAGGGGTAGCGGGCAATGAGCAGTTCTTC
-,TRBD2,TRBJ2-3,TRBV20-1,CSASGLAGLTDTQYF,TGCAGTGCTAGCGGGCTAGCGGGGCTCACAGATACGCAGTATTTT
few,-,TRBJ2-3,TRBV6-1,CASSGFRGSTDTQYF,TGTGCCAGCAGTGGATTCAGGGGTTCCACAGATACGCAGTATTTT
-,-,TRBJ2-3,TRBV27,CASSLSAWPSTDTQYF,TGTGCCAGCAGTTTATCTGCCTGGCCTAGCACAGATACGCAGTATTTT
-,-,TRBJ2-2,TRBV12-3/TRBV12-4,CASSLRQAPGELFF,TGTGCCAGCAGTTTAAGGCAGGCCCCCGGGGAGCTGTTTTTT
-,TRBD2,TRBJ2-4,TRBV20-1,CSARGGTSGAKNIQYF,TGCAGTGCTAGAGGGGGGACTAGCGGAGCCAAAAACATTCAGTACTTC
many,-,TRBJ1-4,TRBV20-1,CSARGIGEKLFF,TGCAGTGCTAGAGGTATCGGTGAAAAACTGTTTTTT
-,-,TRBJ1-6,TRBV6-1,CASRPRDRSSPLHF,TGTGCCAGCAGGCCACGGGACCGCTCTTCACCCCTCCACTTT
-,-,TRBJ1-2,TRBV30,CAWSATGYNYGYTF,TGTGCCTGGAGTGCAACAGGGTACAACTATGGCTACACCTTC
many,-,TRBJ1-1,TRBV10-3,CASQAGMNTEAFF,TGTGCCTCCCAGGCGGGGATGAACACTGAAGCTTTCTTT
-,-,TRBJ1-5,TRBV6-1,CASSPSFWVGPQHF,TGTGCCAGCAGTCCAAGTTTTTGGGTGGGGCCCCAGCATTTT
-,-,TRBJ2-3,TRBV5-1,CASSLLTDFTDTQYF,TGCGCCAGCAGCTTGTTAACGGATTTCACAGATACGCAGTATTTT
-,-,TRBJ2-7,TRBV7-2,CASSLMPDAGYEQYF,TGTGCCAGCAGCTTAATGCCGGATGCAGGATACGAGCAGTACTTC
-,-,TRBJ2-3,TRBV24-1,CATSGQGGTDTQYF,TGTGCCACCAGTGGGCAGGGAGGCACAGATACGCAGTATTTT
few,-,TRBJ2-2,TRBV7-2,CASSLGTRWTNTGELFF,TGTGCCAGCAGCTTGGGGACACGCTGGACGAACACCGGGGAGCTGTTTTTT
-,-,TRBJ2-5,TRBV6-1,CASTRGSEETQYF,TGTGCCAGCACTCGCGGGTCTGAAGAGACCCAGTACTTC
many,-,TRBJ1-2,TRBV11-2,CASSLRRAETYGYTF,TGTGCCAGCAGCTTAAGGCGGGCGGAGACCTATGGCTACACCTTC
many,-,TRBJ2-3,TRBV27,CASSSNTDTQYF,TGTGCCAGCAGTTCTAACACAGATACGCAGTATTTT
-,TRBD2,TRBJ2-2,TRBV12-3/TRBV12-4,CASSLTAYLAGADTGELFF,TGTGCCAGCAGTTTAACGGCCTATCTAGCGGGAGCGGACACCGGGGAGCTGTTTTTT
few,TRBD1,TRBJ1-2,TRBV12-3/TRBV12-4,CASSFSTGGDYGYTF,TGTGCCAGCAGTTTTAGTACAGGGGGAGACTATGGCTACACCTTC
many,-,TRBJ2-7,TRBV20-1,CSASPDLSYEQYF,TGCAGTGCTAGTCCCGACCTCTCCTACGAGCAGTACTTC
once,TRBD1,TRBJ1-2,TRBV29-1,CSARTGLGYGYTF,TGCAGCGCCCGGACAGGTTTAGGCTATGGCTACACCTTC
few,-,TRBJ2-1,TRBV11-1,CASSRSVAWKAWDNEQFF,TGTGCCAGCAGCCGTTCCGTCGCATGGAAGGCTTGGGACAATGAGCAGTTCTTC
-,-,TRBJ1-5,TRBV7-2,CASSPDDRVNQPQRF,TGTGCCAGCAGTCCGGACGACAGAGTTAATCAGCCCCAGCGTTTT
-,-,TRBJ1-1,TRBV20-1,CSAASIHPNTEAFF,TGCAGTGCTGCGTCGATACATCCGAACACTGAAGCTTTCTTT
once,TRBD1,TRBJ1-1,TRBV7-9,CASSFSGTDTKGTEAFF,TGTGCCAGCAGCTTCTCCGGGACAGACACCAAGGGCACTGAAGCTTTCTTT
-,-,TRBJ1-1,TRBV20-1,CSAGRFPGPNTEAFF,TGCAGTGCTGGGCGCTTCCCCGGGCCGAACACTGAAGCTTTCTTT
few,-,TRBJ2-3,TRBV10-3,CAISVGSSTDTQYF,TGTGCCATCAGTGTGGGGTCAAGCACAGATACGCAGTATTTT
-,-,TRBJ2-7,TRBV6-2/TRBV6-3,CASSYRRVPLSYEQYF,TGTGCCAGCAGTTACCGCAGGGTGCCACTCTCCTACGAGCAGTACTTC
few,-,TRBJ1-4,TRBV18,CASSPPVQKNEKLFF,TGTGCCAGCTCACCACCGGTACAGAAAAATGAAAAACTGTTTTTT
many,-,TRBJ2-7,TRBV28,CASSLLGAGEQGEQYF,TGTGCCAGCAGTTTATTAGGGGCAGGGGAACAAGGGGAGCAGTACTTC
-,TRBD2,TRBJ2-7,TRBV20-1,CSAGGSLAGTWEQYF,TGCAGTGCAGGGGGGAGTCTAGCGGGAACTTGGGAGCAGTACTTC
once,-,TRBJ2-3,TRBV1,CTSSQGTFTDTQYF,TGCACCAGCAGCCAGGGGACTTTCACAGATACGCAGTATTTT
once,-,TRBJ1-1,TRBV30,CAWRTRMNTEAFF,TGTGCCTGGAGAACAAGAATGAACACTGAAGCTTTCTTT
-,TRBD2,TRBJ2-1,TRBV5-6,CASSYRTSGGGEQFF,TGTGCCAGCAGCTACCGGACTAGCGGAGGAGGTGAGCAGTTCTTC
-,TRBD1,TRBJ1-3,TRBV10-3,CAIRDSSSGNTIYF,TGTGCCATCCGGGACAGCTCCTCTGGAAACACCATATATTTT
few,TRBD2,TRBJ2-7,TRBV12-3/TRBV12-4,CASSPQLAGVDEQYF,TGTGCCAGCAGCCCCCAACTAGCGGGAGTAGACGAGCAGTACTTC
-,-,TRBJ2-5,TRBV6-6,CASSILQETQYF,TGTGCCAGCAGCATATTGCAAGAGACCCAGTACTTC
-,-,TRBJ1-3,TRBV20-1,CSVGQGLSGNTIYF,TGCAGTGTCGGGCAGGGCCTCTCTGGAAACACCATATATTTT